This T cell receptor (beta chain) was identified during a study of T cells in Graves' hyperthyroidism and ophthalmopathy. This clonotype has at least ten counts. CDR1 and CDR2 (germline): MDHEN, SYDVKM. J lost 3 bases, V lost 3 bases, and 16 bases had no gene match. The CDR3 consists of 18 residues. TCR beta CDR3 region amplification was performed from RNA transcripts. The primer set for the first-round RT-PCR of the TCR CDR3 was HTBI. Each CDR3 protein gets one entry after TCRdb re-called the multiplex PCR reads with MiXCR. The repertoire holds roughly 400,000 distinct CDR3 sequences, with more than 13% as singletons. Exclusion followed for patients with uncontrolled infection, other autoimmune disease, pregnancy or lactation. This sample holds PBMCs from 10 ml fresh peripheral blood.

The receptor comes from a man aged 50 to 59 with Graves' ophthalmopathy. This sequence joins TRBV28 and TRBJ2-7; 8 bases map to TRBD2. Sequencing was done on a sample of blood. The CDR3 loop reads CASSFLIGGTRVFYEQYF. As DNA, the CDR3 is TGTGCCAGCAGTTTTTTAATCGGAGGGACTAGAGTGTTCTACGAGCAGTACTTC.